This T cell receptor (beta chain) originates from a study of beta chain features in type 1 diabetes. Study information: Patients and healthy donors were similar in age, gender and cell yields. Study-level points and caveats: Type 1 diabetes patients had TCRB CDR3s that were shorter (moderately but significantly so) in all four CD4+ subsets. For patients and controls alike, PCR might favor shorter templates to the same degree.

CD45RO/CCR7/CD25/CD127/CD95/CD27 sorting isolated CD4+ naive, central memory, regulatory and stem cell-like memory cells. The isolated RNA, all of it, was reverse transcribed, so expressed TCRB transcripts were what got sequenced. This table comes from immunoSEQ multiplex PCR, and its TCRdb copy is limited to in-frame clones, with some not included. The table lists hundreds of thousands of clones, around an eighth of them singletons, with 0.04% in the top ten. With regard to this clone: The antigen remains undetermined.

V lost 3 bases and J lost 3, with 15 bases in between. The CDR3 has 16 amino acids. Germline assignment: CDR1 GTSNPN and CDR2 SVGIG (reference sequence). This sequence was found in a man in his late teens or twenties with type 1 diabetes. The sample comprised naive CD4+ T cells from blood. The genes are TRBV30 and TRBJ2-6; tentative D call: TRBD1 (6 bases). The CDR3 is CAWRGAYRDGANVLTF. In DNA, the CDR3 is TGTGCCTGGAGGGGAGCTTACAGGGATGGGGCCAACGTCCTGACTTTC.